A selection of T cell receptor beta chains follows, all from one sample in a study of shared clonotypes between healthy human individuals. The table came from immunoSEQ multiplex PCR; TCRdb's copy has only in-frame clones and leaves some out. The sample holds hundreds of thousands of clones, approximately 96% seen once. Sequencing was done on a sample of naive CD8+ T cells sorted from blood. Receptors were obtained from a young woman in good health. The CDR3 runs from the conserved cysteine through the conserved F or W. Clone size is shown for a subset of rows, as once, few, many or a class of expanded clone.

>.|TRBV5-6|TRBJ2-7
CASSFGTAEGYF
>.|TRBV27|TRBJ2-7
CASSQGPGQGPYEQYF
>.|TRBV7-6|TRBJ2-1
CASSLEASVYNEQFF
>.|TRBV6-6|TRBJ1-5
CASSYVSNQPQHF
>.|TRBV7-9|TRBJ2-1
CASSLLRLRDNEQFF
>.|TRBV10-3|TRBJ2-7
CAISEPFVGDYEQYF
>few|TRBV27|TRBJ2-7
CATRTGGLDEQYF
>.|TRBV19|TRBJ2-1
CASSMSGRGNEQFF
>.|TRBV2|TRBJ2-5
CASSEVETQYF
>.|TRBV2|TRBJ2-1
CASSEAPDRGFVNEQFF
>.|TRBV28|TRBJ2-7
CASSLGAEQYF
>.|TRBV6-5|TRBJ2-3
CASSYSPGRSDTQYF
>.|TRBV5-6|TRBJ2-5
CASSLRPGEETQYF
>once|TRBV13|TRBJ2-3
CASSGGPSTDTQYF
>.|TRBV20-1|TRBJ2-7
CSGVTYEQYF